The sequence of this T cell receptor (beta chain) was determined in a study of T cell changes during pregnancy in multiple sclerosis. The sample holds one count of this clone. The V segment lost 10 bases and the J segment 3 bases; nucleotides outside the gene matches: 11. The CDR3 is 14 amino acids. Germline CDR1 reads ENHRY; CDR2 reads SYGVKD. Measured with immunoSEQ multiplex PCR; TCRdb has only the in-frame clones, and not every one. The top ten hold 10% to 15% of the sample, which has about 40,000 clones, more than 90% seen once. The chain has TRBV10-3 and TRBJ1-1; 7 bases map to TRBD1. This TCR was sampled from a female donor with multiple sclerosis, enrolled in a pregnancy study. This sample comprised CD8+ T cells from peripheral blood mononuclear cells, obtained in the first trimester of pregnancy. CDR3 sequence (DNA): TGTGCCACCGGAGACAGGGACTGGGACACTGAAGCTTTCTTT. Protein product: CATGDRDWDTEAFF.